This TCR beta chain derives from a study of T cells in Graves' hyperthyroidism and ophthalmopathy. The CDR3 sequence is 15 residues long. V dropped 1 base and J dropped 5; count of bases not matched to a gene: 8. Germline lookup yields CDR1 DFQATT and CDR2 SNEGSKA (reference sequence). Study results and caveats: A median about 6.2 months before onset, the model predicted ophthalmopathy. Blood held most thyroid clonotypes expanded above 0.001 frequency.

Amplification targeted TCR beta CDR3 regions from RNA transcripts. HTBI primers were the set used in a first-round RT-PCR of the TCR CDR3. TCRdb fed the multiplex PCR reads into MiXCR, producing one record per CDR3 protein. The sample has 200,000 to 250,000 distinct CDR3 sequences, around 16% seen once. A few counts support this clonotype. Antigen: not known. V and J are TRBV20-1 and TRBJ1-2, with 9 positions matching TRBD1. The material sequenced was blood. This TCR was sampled from a middle-aged man with Graves' hyperthyroidism. CDR3 DNA: TGCAGTGCTAGAGTCCGGACAGGGGTAGTTTATGGCTACACCTTC. It encodes CSARVRTGVVYGYTF.